This T cell receptor beta chain was sequenced in a study of cytomegalovirus exposure and HLA in healthy donors. 60 Vbeta and 13 Jbeta primers were used in PCR. The table came from immunoSEQ multiplex PCR; TCRdb's copy has only in-frame clones and leaves some out. Of 150,000 to 200,000 clones detected, 60% to 80% appear once; the ten largest clones hold 13%. The CDR3 is 19 residues long. With 4 bases clipped from V and 0 bases from J, the junction kept 16 bases outside the gene matches. Germline CDR1 SNHLY, CDR2 FYNNEI. The genes are TRBV2 and TRBJ2-7; 9 nucleotides match TRBD1. The sequencing sample was made of PBMCs. The sequence came from a woman between 50 and 59 years old in good health and CMV-seropositive. CDR3 protein: CASSVTGGELDKYSYEQYF. In DNA form, the CDR3 reads TGTGCCAGCAGTGTAACAGGGGGCGAATTGGATAAATACTCCTACGAGCAGTACTTC.